This record covers a single T cell receptor (beta chain). The antigen is unknown. Sequence at one end of the junction differs from germline and may be a read error. The data were taken from a study of blood T cells in healthy people across ages. Study observations and caveats: Both naive CD4+ cell counts and diversity were greater in long-lived donors than in aged donors. Per-million-T-cell TCR beta diversity fell roughly linearly with age. PBMCs left unsorted prevented a conclusive naive versus antigen-experienced comparison.

Combining a sample-barcoded 5' primer with a J-beta primer mix, a second PCR ran for about 7 to 11 cycles. TCRdb reanalysed the 5' RACE reads using MiXCR and keeps one entry per CDR3 protein. Among over 1,500,000 distinct CDR3 sequences, roughly two fifths were seen once, and the ten largest hold under 25%. From germline, CDR1 is SGHRS and CDR2 YFSETQ. The CDR3 is made up of 13 amino acids. This sequence was found in a human donor in good health. Sequencing input: blood. J is TRBJ1-4 and V is TRBV5-1; no firm D call. This CDR3 reads CASSPVSGEKPFF. DNA of the CDR3: TGCGCCAGCAGCCCGGTTTCGGGTGAAAAACCGTTTTTT.